This T cell receptor beta chain comes out of a study of cytomegalovirus exposure and HLA in healthy donors. Study-level information: Researchers previously reported finding just under 120 million unique TCR beta sequences from about 200 million T cells.

Comments on this clone: The antigen is not known.

The PCR made use of 60 Vbeta and 13 Jbeta primers. Produced via immunoSEQ multiplex PCR; TCRdb's table is partial and in-frame only. The sample lists under 300,000 clones; around nine tenths were seen once. Study findings and constraints: Presence/absence analyses assumed roughly uniform sequencing depth across donors. The productive fraction for most TCR beta V segments was about 87% or about 30% in an earlier analysis. An analysis that came later showed most CMV-associated TCR beta chains appearing HLA-restricted.

The CDR3 extends over 15 amino acids. Looked up from germline, CDR1 is MNHNS and CDR2 is SASEGT. V lost 4 bases, J lost 6 bases, and 1 base stayed unmatched. Sequenced material: PBMCs. This TCR came from a girl aged 2 to 10 in good health and CMV-seronegative. The chain uses TRBV6-1 and TRBJ2-2, with 14 bases identical to TRBD2. CDR3 DNA sequence: TGTGCCAGCAGTGCGACTAGCGGGGGGGCCGGGGAGCTGTTTTTT. Translating gives CASSATSGGAGELFF.